This entry concerns a single T cell receptor (beta chain). Its antigen is still unknown. The sample is drawn from a study of breast tumors, draining lymph nodes, adjacent tissues. The study's findings and limits: Luminal-like breast cancer showed significantly higher tumor–nontumor repertoire similarity than basal-like. Tumor T cell lymph node origin was a supported hypothesis, not proven. Tumors had less TCR diversity than lymph nodes, more than nontumor tissue. Most tumor T cells seemingly derive from lymph node, then expand in tumor.

The CDR3 consists of 13 residues. Trimming took off 4 bases at V and 3 bases at J, with 9 bases between the two ends. Germline V CDR1 and CDR2: SEHNR, FQNEAQ (reference sequence). TCRdb redid the calling of the multiplex PCR reads with MiXCR, one entry per CDR3 protein. The sample contains 150,000 to 200,000 distinct CDR3 sequences, roughly a third of which appear only once. Breast cancer patients provided tissue from their axillary draining lymph nodes. Sequences were obtained from axillary lymph node tissue. The chain employs TRBV7-9 and TRBJ1-2; D unresolved. The clonotype was recovered from a female donor with breast cancer. Some clones in this sample may be carry-over from other donors' samples. In DNA form, the CDR3 reads TGTGCCAGCAGCTATGGACGGGACTATGGCTACACCTTC. It codes for CASSYGRDYGYTF.